The TCR beta chain described here comes from a study of blood T cell repertoires in COVID-19 (dated by TCRdb to 2019 to 2021). General notes on the study: Samples covering the acute and convalescent phases of COVID-19 were provided by collaborators in the United States, Italy and Spain. The repertoires were made available in a free public database intended to serve as a resource for research on the immune response to SARS-CoV-2. The prospective study material was composed of cDNA or gDNA derived from T cells, B-cell-depleted T cells, or PBMCs. Where HLA class I and class II types were available, the types were taken from metadata supplied by the sample provider, not from assay-based typing. The dataset comprised deeply sampled blood TCRbeta repertoires from subjects exposed to, actively infected with, or recovered from COVID-19. A de-identified subject ID, COVID-19 status, age in years and sex were almost always included in the sample metadata. The samples were drawn from the first 160 participants of the ongoing ImmuneRACE study and from 950 to 1,500 subjects provided by 6 global collaborators. Findings and caveats that apply to the study as a whole: The amount of clinical and demographic metadata varied by source and participant and was provided uncurated.

Whole blood was collected in K2EDTA tubes by collaborating institutions according to the institutions' own protocols. Collaborator samples were shipped for TCRbeta analysis as frozen whole blood, isolated PBMCs, or DNA extracted from either sample type. The immunoSEQ Assay, a bias-controlled multiplex PCR, was used to amplify TCRbeta CDR3 regions from genomic DNA. The original pipeline was this. Within the assay, amplification of reference gene primers was used to estimate how many nucleated cells each sample contained. Sequence reads were collapsed and filtered to measure the absolute abundance of every unique TCRbeta CDR3 rearrangement. Productive Simpson clonality was computed per sample as the square root of Simpson's diversity index over productive rearrangements. Here the immuneACCESS table is served through TCRdb, limited to in-frame sequences with V and J called. Missing clones are a known gap in these copies; in checked studies unresolved V genes cover under half, and the rest lacks a known reason. That table furnishes V, J and clone size, whereas the DNA furnished D and trimming. For this sample the table gives over 350,000 clones, of which roughly 88% were detected only once. Clones ranked in the top ten supply over 1.1% of the sample.

Reading the germline V gene gives CDR1 SGHAT and CDR2 FQNNGV. Including the terminal cysteine and phenylalanine, the CDR3 comprises 13 residues. The entry retains the CDR3 DNA only, 39 bases that are in frame from base 1. A distance of 9 bases separates the germline ends of V and J, which lose 3 bases and 3 bases respectively. Regarding this clone: This clone's antigen is unknown. No much larger clone exists at a distance of one base, and base qualities are not known.

Specimen: peripheral blood. The chain is encoded by TRBV11-2 joined to TRBJ2-7; tentative D gene TRBD2, with 5 bases matching. This clonotype was sampled from a woman aged 25 to 39 with active or convalescent COVID-19. The CDR3 loop reads CASSFEGNYEQYF. The nucleotide sequence reads TGTGCCAGCAGCTTCGAGGGCAACTACGAGCAGTACTTC.